This TCR beta chain came from a study of Ad26.COV2.S vaccination and SARS-CoV-2 variants. Study summary: Among those in the COV1001 Ad26.COV2.S trial arm was the donor. Administration of Ad26.COV2.S was intramuscular, either once or twice 56 days apart. Study results and limitations: Non-spike TCR breadth was similar in vaccine and placebo recipients.

Treatment indicated: roughly 19 received Ad26.COV2.S at low or high dose, single or two shots; a few received placebo; per-sample allocation not given. Vaccine and placebo recipients were sampled on day 63 after the first injection. The germline V and J ends were trimmed by 4 bases and 2 bases, with 19 bases remaining between them. The CDR3 consists of 17 residues. Germline V gene lookup returns CDR1 ENHRY and CDR2 SYGVKD. A note on this clone: Its matching antigen is unknown.

The assay was immunoSEQ multiplex PCR, and TCRdb's table has in-frame clones only and misses some. The sample contains hundreds of thousands of clones, around 90% of which appear only once. This TCR was recovered from a person aged 18-60 years who received the Ad26.COV2.S COVID-19 vaccine or a placebo. The chain couples TRBV10-3 to TRBJ2-3; D is perhaps TRBD2 (5 bases). The source was peripheral blood, collected in a trial of Ad26.COV2.S vaccine versus placebo. The CDR3 loop reads CAISGYTRTANTDTQYF. CDR3 nucleotide sequence: TGTGCCATCAGTGGGTACACTCGGACTGCCAACACAGATACGCAGTATTTT.